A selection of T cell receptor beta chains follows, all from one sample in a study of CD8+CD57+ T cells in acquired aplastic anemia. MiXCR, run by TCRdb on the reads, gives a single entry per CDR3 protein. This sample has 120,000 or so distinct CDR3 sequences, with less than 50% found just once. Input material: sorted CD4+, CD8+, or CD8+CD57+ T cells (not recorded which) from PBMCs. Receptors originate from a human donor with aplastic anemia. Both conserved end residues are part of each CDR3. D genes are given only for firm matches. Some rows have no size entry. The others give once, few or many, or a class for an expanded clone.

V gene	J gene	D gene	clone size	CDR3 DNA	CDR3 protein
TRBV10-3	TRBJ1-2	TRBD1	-	TGTGCCATCAGTGCAGTGACAGGGGGCGAGAGCTACACCTTC	CAISAVTGGESYTF
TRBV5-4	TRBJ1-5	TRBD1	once	TGTGCCAGCAGCTTGGGTGGACAGGGTAATCAGCCCCAGCATTTT	CASSLGGQGNQPQHF
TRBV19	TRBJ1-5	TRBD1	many	TGTGCCAGCACCGGACAGGGATATCAGCCCCAGCATTTT	CASTGQGYQPQHF
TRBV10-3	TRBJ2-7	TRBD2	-	TGTGCCATCAGTGAGTGGGGGACTAGCAACTACGAGCAGTACTTC	CAISEWGTSNYEQYF
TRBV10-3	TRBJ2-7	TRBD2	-	TGTGCCATCAGTGAAAGAGATCCCACGGGGGAGGGCTCCTACGAGCAGTACTTC	CAISERDPTGEGSYEQYF
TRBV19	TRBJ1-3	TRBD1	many	TGTGCCAGTACATTGGACAGGAGAACAGACACCATATATTTT	CASTLDRRTDTIYF
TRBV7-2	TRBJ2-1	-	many	TGTGCCAGCAGCTTTCAACAGAGGGAAAACGGGGAGCAGTTCTTC	CASSFQQRENGEQFF
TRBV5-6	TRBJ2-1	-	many	TGTGCCAGCACCACGCGATTGGGTAGCCTAGCGACACACAATGAGCAGTTCTTC	CASTTRLGSLATHNEQFF
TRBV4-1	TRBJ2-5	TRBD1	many	TGCGCCAGCTCGTCCGGGACAGGGAGTGAGACCCAGTACTTC	CASSSGTGSETQYF
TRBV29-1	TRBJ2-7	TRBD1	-	TGCAGCGTCAGGGACAGAAATCCCGAGCAGTACTTC	CSVRDRNPEQYF
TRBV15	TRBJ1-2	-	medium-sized	TGTGCCACCAGAAGGGACACGGACTTCTATGGCTACACCTTC	CATRRDTDFYGYTF
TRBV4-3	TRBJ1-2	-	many	TGCGCCAGCAGCCAAGTCAGGGTATCTAACTATGGCTACACCTTC	CASSQVRVSNYGYTF
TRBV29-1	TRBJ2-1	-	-	TGCAGCGTTGATAAAGGGGGATTTGAGCAGTTCTTC	CSVDKGGFEQFF
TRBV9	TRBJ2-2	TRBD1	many	TGTGCCAGCAGCGCCGCTGGGACAGGGAGAGGGGAGCTGTTTTTT	CASSAAGTGRGELFF
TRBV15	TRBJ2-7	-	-	TGTGCCACCAGCAGAGATCAAACGGGCGAGCAGTACTTC	CATSRDQTGEQYF
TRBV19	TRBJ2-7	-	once	TGTGCCAGTAGCCTACAGGGCCGTAAGGAGGACGAGCAGTACTTC	CASSLQGRKEDEQYF
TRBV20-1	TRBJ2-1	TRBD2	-	TGCAGTGCTAAGCGGGGGACTAGCATGTCGTCGTTCTTC	CSAKRGTSMSSFF
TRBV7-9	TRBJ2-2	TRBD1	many	TGTGCCAGCAGCTTATTAACCGGGGACAGGGGGAACGGGGAGCTGTTTTTT	CASSLLTGDRGNGELFF
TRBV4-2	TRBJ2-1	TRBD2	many	TGTGCCAGCAGCCAGATTCGGCCCAGCGGGGGCCAACCCAATGAGCAGTTCTTC	CASSQIRPSGGQPNEQFF
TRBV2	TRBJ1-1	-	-	TGTGCCAGCACCTTGGAGGGGATTGAAGCTTTCTTT	CASTLEGIEAFF
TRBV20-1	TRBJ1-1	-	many	TGCAGTGCTTTCCCCGGGACGGGGACTGAAGCTTTCTTT	CSAFPGTGTEAFF
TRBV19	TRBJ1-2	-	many	TGTGCCAGTAGTATGGTCGGGGATAAGGATGGCTACACCTTC	CASSMVGDKDGYTF
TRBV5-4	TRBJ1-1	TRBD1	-	TGTACTAGCAGCTACGGACAGGTTTCGACTGAAGCTTTCTTT	CTSSYGQVSTEAFF
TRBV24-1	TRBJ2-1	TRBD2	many	TGTGCCACCAGTGATATCGGACTAGCGGGGGGGTACAATGAGCAGTTCTTC	CATSDIGLAGGYNEQFF
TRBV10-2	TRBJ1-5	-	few	TGCGCCAGCAGTGAGTACTCAGGGGTGAGGCAGCCCCAGCATTTT	CASSEYSGVRQPQHF
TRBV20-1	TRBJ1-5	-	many	TGCAGTGCTAGAGATCCTCGTAGCAATCAGCCCCAGCATTTT	CSARDPRSNQPQHF
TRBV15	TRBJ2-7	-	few	TGTGCCACCAGCAGCTTAGCCGGGACGGCGAACTACGAGCAGTACTTC	CATSSLAGTANYEQYF
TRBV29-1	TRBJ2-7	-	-	TGCAGCGTTGCCGCTAGCGAATTCTACGAGCAGTACTTC	CSVAASEFYEQYF
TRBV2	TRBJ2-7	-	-	TGTGCTAGAGTGGACGGTTCCTACGAGCAGTACTTC	CARVDGSYEQYF
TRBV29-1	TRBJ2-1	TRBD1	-	TGCAGCATCGGACAGGGGGATTACAATGAGCAGTTCTTC	CSIGQGDYNEQFF
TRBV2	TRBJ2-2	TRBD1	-	TGTGCCAGCAGTTTCACAGGGGGCGGGACCGGGGAGCTGTTTTTT	CASSFTGGGTGELFF
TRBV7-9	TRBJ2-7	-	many	TGTGCCAGCTCCAGGGGCGAAACTTCCTACGAGCAGTACTTC	CASSRGETSYEQYF
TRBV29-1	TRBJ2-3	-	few	TGCAGCGTTGACGGATCGGGGAGCGGTATCACAGATACGCAGTATTTT	CSVDGSGSGITDTQYF
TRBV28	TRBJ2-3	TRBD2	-	TGTGCCAGCAGTTCCCCTCGGGGGGGGCTGATGCATACGCAGTATTTT	CASSSPRGGLMHTQYF
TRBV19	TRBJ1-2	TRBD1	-	TGTGCCACCGGGACAGGCAACTATGGCTACACCTTC	CATGTGNYGYTF
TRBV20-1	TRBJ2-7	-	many	TGCAGTGCTAGAGTCCTCGGACTGGCCTCCTACGAGCAGTACTTC	CSARVLGLASYEQYF
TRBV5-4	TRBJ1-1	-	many	TGTGCCAGCAGCCTCTATCTGACAGGTAACACTGAAGCTTTCTTT	CASSLYLTGNTEAFF
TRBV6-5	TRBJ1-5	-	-	TGTGCCAGCAGTTCTCTAGGGGGGCCGGGTCAGCCCCAGCATTTT	CASSSLGGPGQPQHF
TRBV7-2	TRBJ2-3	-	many	TGTGCCAGCAGCTTAGGGAGTTCATTCGATACGCAGTATTTT	CASSLGSSFDTQYF
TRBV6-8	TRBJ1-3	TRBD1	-	TGTGCCAGCAGGTCAAGGGGGCAGGGTAAAAGGGGAAACACCATATATTTT	CASRSRGQGKRGNTIYF
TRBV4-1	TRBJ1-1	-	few	TGCGCCAGCAGCCTCTCCACGGATGCGGGGTTCTCTGAAGCTTTCTTT	CASSLSTDAGFSEAFF
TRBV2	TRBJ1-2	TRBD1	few	TGTGCCAGCAGTGAGTTGCAGGGGGACGGCTACACCTTC	CASSELQGDGYTF
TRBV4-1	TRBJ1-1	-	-	TGCGCCAGCAGCCAGGCAGCGACGCCCGGACAGACGAACACTGAAGCTTTCTTT	CASSQAATPGQTNTEAFF
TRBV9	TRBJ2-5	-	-	TGTGCCAGCAGCGTATCCTCGGGGGCGAAGACCCAGTACTTC	CASSVSSGAKTQYF
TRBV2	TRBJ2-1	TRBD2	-	TGTGCCAGCAGTGCTGCGAGCGGGGGCAGTGAGCAGTTCTTC	CASSAASGGSEQFF
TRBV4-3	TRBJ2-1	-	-	TGCGCCAGCAGCCAAGGGGCCCGGCAGGACAATGAGCAGTTCTTC	CASSQGARQDNEQFF
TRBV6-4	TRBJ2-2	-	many	TGTGCCAGCAGTGAAAAGGGAACCGGGGAGCTGTTTTTT	CASSEKGTGELFF
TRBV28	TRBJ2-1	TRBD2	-	TGTGCCAGCATCGGGACGAGCGGGGGGGCGAATGAGCAGTTCTTC	CASIGTSGGANEQFF
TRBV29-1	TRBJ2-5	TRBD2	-	TGCAGCGTTAAGCGGGGGGGAGAGACCCAGTACTTC	CSVKRGGETQYF
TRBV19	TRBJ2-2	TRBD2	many	TGTGCCAGTAGTATTGGGGGGGCCGGGGAGCTGTTTTTT	CASSIGGAGELFF
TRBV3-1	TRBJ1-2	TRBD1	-	TGTGCCCGCGGCTCCCGACAGGGGACTAACTATGGCTACACCTTC	CARGSRQGTNYGYTF
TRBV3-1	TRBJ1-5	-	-	TGTGCCAGCTCCGGAGGGGGGGTTAGCAATCAGCCCCAGCATTTT	CASSGGGVSNQPQHF
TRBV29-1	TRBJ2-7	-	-	TGCAGCGTTGAAGTCCGTTACGAGCAGTACTTC	CSVEVRYEQYF
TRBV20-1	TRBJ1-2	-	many	TGCAGTGCTAGAGATAGGCAGGGTACTATGATTGGCACCTTC	CSARDRQGTMIGTF
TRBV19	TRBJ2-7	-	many	TGTGCCAGTAGTATAGACAGGGGTGACGAGCAGTACTTC	CASSIDRGDEQYF